These 13 T cell receptor beta chains originate from one sample sequenced in a study of T cells after posttransplantation cyclophosphamide. Busulfan-fludarabine conditioning, marrow transplant, and cyclophosphamide on days +3 and +4 were administered. Using immunoSEQ multiplex PCR, the repertoire was profiled, and TCRdb retains in-frame clones only, with some absent. There are approximately 12,000 clones in the sample; over 2% occur only once, and roughly 15% lies in the top ten. The input for sequencing was PBMCs, taken after allogeneic stem cell transplant with posttransplant cyclophosphamide. These receptors all come from a male patient aged 25-45 years who received an allogeneic stem cell transplant from a related donor, was CMV-positive, and had no GVHD. The graft donor may have given rise to some T cells.

Only a few counts were recorded for this clone. CDR3 residues: CASSLGGTTYNEQFF. The CDR3 coding sequence is TGTGCCAGCAGCTTAGGTGGGACTACCTACAATGAGCAGTTCTTC. This chain links TRBV7-9 with TRBJ2-1; 7 nucleotides line up with TRBD2. This CDR3 has 15 residues. V was pared by 1 base and J by 2 bases, with 2 bases of the junction left unmatched. CDR1 and CDR2 from the germline V gene are SEHNR and FQNEAQ (reference sequence).

The chain couples TRBV7-2 to TRBJ2-7, with 8 bases aligning to TRBD2. The CDR3 covers 14 residues. The junction had 4 bases not matched to a gene; V was cut back by 1 base and J by 5 bases. Germline-derived CDR1 and CDR2 are SGHTA and FQGNSA. The CDR3: CASSLGGTSDEQYF. The DNA of the CDR3 is TGTGCCAGCAGCTTAGGGGGGACTAGTGACGAGCAGTACTTC.

The V and J genes are TRBV19 and TRBJ2-1; TRBD2 matches 8 bases. Germline V gene sequence: CDR1 LNHDA, CDR2 SQIVND (reference sequence). Losses at the gene ends were 0 bases for V and 7 bases for J; bases not matched to a gene: 8. This CDR3 is built from 16 residues. CDR3 region: CASSIDTGGAWNEQFF. For the CDR3, the DNA is TGTGCCAGTAGTATAGATACGGGGGGGGCCTGGAATGAGCAGTTCTTC.

The table lists this clone with a count of one. The rearrangement uses TRBV5-8 and TRBJ2-5; 7 bases align to TRBD1. The J call could be wrong; TRBJ2-7 is a better fit for the DNA end. The germline CDR1 and CDR2 sequences are SGHTS and YDEGEE. The CDR3 spans 15 residues. CDR3 coding DNA: TGTGCCAGCAGCTTGGAGACAGGGTTTGTGTTCGAGCAGTACTTC. This sequence encodes CASSLETGFVFEQYF.

This clone has only a few counts. V gene TRBV6-5 combines with J gene TRBJ1-1, with D tentatively TRBD1 (5 bases). There are 14 residues in the CDR3. The V end was cut by 7 bases, the J end by 7 bases, with 19 bases between. CDR1 and CDR2 (germline): MNHEY, SVGAGI. The DNA for the CDR3 is TGTGCCAGCACCAGGGACTCTTCGGGGGGTGAAGCTTTCTTT. This gives the protein CASTRDSSGGEAFF.

The sample holds a few counts of this clone. The V and J genes are TRBV11-1 and TRBJ2-7, with 10 bases fitting TRBD2. V dropped 1 base and J dropped 3; count of bases not matched to a gene: 9. The CDR3 covers 17 residues. Germline CDR1 SGHAT, CDR2 FQDESV (reference sequence). DNA of the CDR3: TGTGCCAGCAGCTTAGGGGGCAGCGGGAGGGCCGACTACGAGCAGTACTTC. Translating gives CASSLGGSGRADYEQYF.

This clone showed up just a few times. This chain links TRBV19 with TRBJ2-3; perhaps TRBD2 as D (7 bases). The V gene's germline CDR1 is LNHDA and CDR2 SQIVND (reference sequence). The CDR3 runs 14 residues. Deletions cut 10 bases from V and 9 bases from J, with 23 bases between. The CDR3 nucleotides read TGTGCCACCCAGGAGCTAGCGGCTACAGGGACGCAGTATTTT. Translating it yields CATQELAATGTQYF.

J is TRBJ2-2 and V is TRBV19; TRBD1 matches at 7 bases. The germline gives CDR1 LNHDA, CDR2 SQIVND (reference sequence). CDR3 length: 15 amino acids. J lost 0 bases, V lost 6 bases, and 4 bases had no gene match. CDR3 protein: CASRNRGSNTGELFF. The CDR3 region has the DNA TGTGCCAGTAGGAACAGGGGATCGAACACCGGGGAGCTGTTTTTT.

This clone was detected a few times. J is TRBJ2-1 and V is TRBV9, with 9 nucleotides matching TRBD2. This CDR3 region has 17 residues. Trimming took 0 bases from V and 9 from J; bases not matched to a gene: 13. The germline V gene encodes CDR1 SGDLS and CDR2 YYNGEE. As DNA, the CDR3 is TGTGCCAGCAGCGTAGAGGGCGGGAGGGCTTATGTGGGTGAGCAGTTCTTC. It codes for CASSVEGGRAYVGEQFF.

A few counts support this clone. The chain has TRBV27 and TRBJ2-3; 9 nucleotides match TRBD2. Trimming at V came to 2 bases and at J to 5 bases, leaving 5 bases not matched to a gene. The CDR3 contains 15 residues. Germline CDR1 MNHEY, CDR2 SMNVEV (reference sequence). The CDR3 spells CASSLVAGAIDTQYF. The CDR3, as DNA: TGTGCCAGCAGTTTAGTAGCGGGAGCTATAGATACGCAGTATTTT.

This clone turned up a few times. The J gene is TRBJ2-5, the V gene TRBV29-1; perhaps TRBD1 as D (7 bases). The V end was cut by 4 bases, the J end by 5 bases, with 23 bases between. Germline CDR1 is SQVTM and CDR2 is ANQGSEA. The CDR3 runs to 16 residues. CDR3 nucleotide sequence: TGCAGCGTTGGACTAGGACAGGAGCATGGTTGGGAGACCCAGTACTTC. Protein: CSVGLGQEHGWETQYF.

The sample holds a few counts of this clone. The chain employs TRBV4-1 and TRBJ2-5; 13 bases are a match to TRBD2. With V trimmed by 0 bases and J by 4 bases, 2 bases remained unmatched. Germline-derived CDR1 and CDR2 are MGHRA and YSYEKL. This CDR3 comprises 16 residues. The CDR3 sequence is CASSQELAGGVETQYF. Written as DNA, the CDR3 is TGCGCCAGCAGCCAAGAACTAGCGGGAGGGGTAGAGACCCAGTACTTC.

This clone has just a few counts. J is TRBJ1-1 and V is TRBV7-9, with 8 bases matching TRBD1. There are 15 residues in the CDR3. Germline V CDR1 and CDR2: SEHNR, FQNEAQ (reference sequence). V lost 0 bases to trimming and J lost 11 bases; unmatched junction nucleotides: 11. This CDR3 is CASSLAFRTGISAFF. The CDR3 region has the DNA TGTGCCAGCAGCTTAGCTTTCCGGACAGGGATCTCGGCTTTCTTT.